The text below deals with one TCR beta chain. Which antigen it targets is not known. Base qualities are not recorded, but no much larger clone differs from it by a single base. A fixed 350 ng of DNA was loaded for every bulk PBMC sample. Following the manufacturer instructions, the immunoSEQ TCRb Assay kit was used to amplify TCR beta CDR3 sequences from genomic DNA. The KAPA Library Quantification Kit for Illumina platforms was used to quantify pooled libraries by qPCR. Pooled libraries were clustered at roughly 0.55-1.2 pM and sequenced on an Illumina NextSeq 500. As for how the authors treated the data: TCR data were analyzed with immunoSEQ ANALYZER and the R LymphoSeq package. A rearrangement efficiency score was calculated as productive divided by the sum of productive and non-productive CDR3 sequences. Clonality was assessed using the Gini coefficient and diversity using the Renyi index at alpha=1, with pairwise comparisons between timepoints within each patient. Clonal relatedness used an edit distance of 3, and repertoire similarity used the Bhattacharyya coefficient, both computed in LymphoSeq. Linear discriminant analysis on week-3 changes in clonality and diversity was built with the R MASS and caret packages to classify response. The clones in this table, taken by TCRdb from immuneACCESS, are in-frame only. Not every clone is retained; where verified, under half of the shortfall comes from an unresolved V gene, and the cause of the rest is unknown. The V and J calls and clone size are taken from that table; D and trimming were inferred from the DNA. The sample includes about 19,000 clones, with 70% to 90% observed a single time. The ten largest make up under 9% of the sample.

V trim: 4 bases; J trim: 4 bases; unmatched bases: 12. The CDR3, cysteine through phenylalanine, is 18 amino acids long. CDR3 DNA only is kept here, 54 bases in frame from base 1. The germline V gene encodes CDR1 SGDLS and CDR2 YYNGEE. The meaning of the sample's time point label: week 3, after first cycle of checkpoint inhibitor. Blood samples were taken before treatment (T0) and at week 3 (W3), following the first cycle of checkpoint blockade. Except for a couple of patients with rapid clinical progression, response was assessed 12 weeks after the first infusion by RECIST 1.1; disease control meant complete response, partial response or stable disease. Patients were not eligible if they had prior systemic cancer treatment, concomitant immunosuppressant therapy or synchronous other active malignancies. Bulk PBMC and plasma cell-free DNA were both sequenced for TCR beta so that circulating cells and T cell turnover could be tracked. Lymphoprep and SepMate tubes were used to isolate PBMC from blood, and red cell lysis was then performed. QIAamp DNA Blood Mini kits were used to extract DNA from PBMC and sorted T cell subsets.

The data originate from a study of blood T cell dynamics during melanoma immunotherapy (dated by TCRdb to about 2020). Study-level background: All patients had metastatic melanoma and were given first-line pembrolizumab or nivolumab plus ipilimumab as standard of care in the United Kingdom. A training cohort was formed from consecutive patients, and a further independent group of patients from the same centre was pooled into an external validation set. To find early correlates of response, the study profiled the peripheral T cell receptor repertoires of patients with metastatic melanoma both before and after one cycle of checkpoint inhibitor therapy.

Paper-wide results and their limitations: A bifurcated reorganization of the PBMC repertoire at W3, with increased clonality or increased diversity, was observed in patients who later achieved disease control, unlike in progressors. The relatively small sample size was acknowledged as something that could potentially limit how far the results can be generalized. The study could not determine whether the T cell clones driving repertoire changes were melanoma-specific or reflected general immune activation.

The sequenced sample was blood, obtained from a patient treated with checkpoint blockade. The chain links TRBV9 with TRBJ2-3; 13 central bases correspond to TRBD2. This TCR derives from a human donor with melanoma. The CDR3 is CASSSRPLLAGGPDTQYF. The bases are TGTGCCAGCAGCTCCCGCCCCCTACTAGCGGGAGGGCCAGATACGCAGTATTTT.